Listed below are T cell receptor beta chains from one sample, sequenced in a study of shared clonotypes between healthy human individuals. Using immunoSEQ multiplex PCR, the repertoire was profiled, and TCRdb retains in-frame clones only, with some absent. Of 660,000 or so clones in the sample, 95% to 97% were seen once. Specimen: naive CD8+ T cells sorted from blood. The receptors here all came from a woman aged 30 to 39 in good health. CDR3s include the opening cysteine and the closing phenylalanine or tryptophan. Each record gives: clone size, V gene, D gene, J gene, CDR3 DNA, CDR3 protein. D genes are given only for firm matches. The size field is filled for only some rows; it gives once, few, many or a size class.

size: NA
V: TRBV7-9
D: TRBD2
J: TRBJ2-2
DNA: TGTGCCAGCACCGAACCGGGACTAGCGGGAATAATGTCCGGGGAGCTGTTTTTT
CDR3: CASTEPGLAGIMSGELFF

size: few
V: TRBV25-1
D: NA
J: TRBJ1-5
DNA: TGTGCCAGCAGTGAATACGGGAATCAGCCCCAGCATTTT
CDR3: CASSEYGNQPQHF

size: NA
V: TRBV19
D: TRBD1
J: TRBJ1-2
DNA: TGTGCCAGTAGTGAGCTGGGGACAGGGGGGTATGGCTACACCTTC
CDR3: CASSELGTGGYGYTF

size: once
V: TRBV5-8
D: NA
J: TRBJ2-3
DNA: TGTGCCAGCAGCTTAGTAGAGGGGGATACGCAGTATTTT
CDR3: CASSLVEGDTQYF

size: NA
V: TRBV10-2
D: TRBD1
J: TRBJ1-3
DNA: TGCGCCAGCAGTTACCCGGGACAGGCAGGAAACACCATATATTTT
CDR3: CASSYPGQAGNTIYF

size: NA
V: TRBV27
D: TRBD1
J: TRBJ2-7
DNA: TGTGCCAGCAGGCCCACAGGGGGCAGGACCTACGAGCAGTACTTC
CDR3: CASRPTGGRTYEQYF

size: once
V: TRBV5-1
D: NA
J: TRBJ2-1
DNA: TGCGCCAGCAGCCCTCCCGCAGCAGGCTCCTACAATGAGCAGTTCTTC
CDR3: CASSPPAAGSYNEQFF

size: NA
V: TRBV27
D: TRBD1
J: TRBJ2-3
DNA: TGTGCCAGCAGTTTAGCCGACAGGGGCTCGACAGATACGCAGTATTTT
CDR3: CASSLADRGSTDTQYF

size: NA
V: TRBV28
D: TRBD1
J: TRBJ1-5
DNA: TGTGCCAGCAGTACAGGGGAGGATCAGCCCCAGCATTTT
CDR3: CASSTGEDQPQHF

size: NA
V: TRBV6-1
D: NA
J: TRBJ1-1
DNA: TGTGCCAGCAGTGAATGGTCAGGGAGAATGAACACTGAAGCTTTCTTT
CDR3: CASSEWSGRMNTEAFF

size: NA
V: TRBV4-1
D: NA
J: TRBJ2-3
DNA: TGCGCCAGCAGCCCCTCGGGCGGGACAACATCTGCAGATACGCAGTATTTT
CDR3: CASSPSGGTTSADTQYF

size: NA
V: TRBV4-1
D: NA
J: TRBJ2-2
DNA: TGCGCCAGCAGCCAAGATAGATTTGCGGGAACGACCACCGGGGAGCTGTTTTTT
CDR3: CASSQDRFAGTTTGELFF

size: NA
V: TRBV29-1
D: NA
J: TRBJ1-2
DNA: TGCAGCGTTGAGACAGGAGAAAACTATGGCTACACCTTC
CDR3: CSVETGENYGYTF

size: NA
V: TRBV6-5
D: NA
J: TRBJ2-2
DNA: TGTGCCAGCGGACGAACAATGGCGGGGGAGCTGTTTTTT
CDR3: CASGRTMAGELFF

size: NA
V: TRBV27
D: NA
J: TRBJ2-1
DNA: TGTGCCAGCAGTTACCGGGACGCGAACAATGAGCAGTTCTTC
CDR3: CASSYRDANNEQFF

size: NA
V: TRBV5-8
D: NA
J: TRBJ2-7
DNA: TGTGCCAGCAGCTTGGATAGAAGCTCCTACGAGCAGTACTTC
CDR3: CASSLDRSSYEQYF

size: NA
V: TRBV29-1
D: NA
J: TRBJ2-3
DNA: TGCAGCGTTGAAGAAGGGACTGTCTATGGCACAGATACGCAGTATTTT
CDR3: CSVEEGTVYGTDTQYF

size: once
V: TRBV7-9
D: TRBD1
J: TRBJ2-7
DNA: TGTGCCAGCAGCCCGTGGGGACAGAACGAGCAGTACTTC
CDR3: CASSPWGQNEQYF

size: NA
V: TRBV6-6
D: TRBD1
J: TRBJ1-2
DNA: TGTGCCAGCAGTTTGGGACAGGTTGGGGTTAACTATGGCTACACCTTC
CDR3: CASSLGQVGVNYGYTF

size: once
V: TRBV19
D: NA
J: TRBJ2-7
DNA: TGTGCCAGTAGGGACAGTCGGCACTCCTACGAGCAGTACTTC
CDR3: CASRDSRHSYEQYF

size: NA
V: TRBV5-1
D: TRBD1
J: TRBJ2-3
DNA: TGCGCCAGCAGCTTGGGGGGACAGGGAGTCGATACGCAGTATTTT
CDR3: CASSLGGQGVDTQYF

size: NA
V: TRBV27
D: TRBD1
J: TRBJ2-7
DNA: TGTGCCAGCAGCCTCGGGACAGGGGTTTGGGAGCAGTACTTC
CDR3: CASSLGTGVWEQYF

size: NA
V: TRBV7-9
D: NA
J: TRBJ2-7
DNA: TGTGCCAGCAGCCCGCGAGAGGGGACCCCTACCTACGAGCAGTACTTC
CDR3: CASSPREGTPTYEQYF

size: NA
V: TRBV28
D: NA
J: TRBJ2-1
DNA: TGTGCCAGCAGTTACCCCTACCAGACAGGCCCTCGGGTGATGGATGAGCAGTTCTTC
CDR3: CASSYPYQTGPRVMDEQFF

size: NA
V: TRBV7-2
D: TRBD2
J: TRBJ2-1
DNA: TGTGCCAGCAGCTTAACGCTAGCGGGAGGGCCCTCCTACAATGAGCAGTTCTTC
CDR3: CASSLTLAGGPSYNEQFF

size: NA
V: TRBV9
D: TRBD2
J: TRBJ2-1
DNA: TGTGCCAGCAGCGTAACCCCCTTCGGCGGGAGCTCCTACAATGAGCAGTTCTTC
CDR3: CASSVTPFGGSSYNEQFF

size: NA
V: TRBV28
D: NA
J: TRBJ1-5
DNA: TGTGCCAGCAGTTTCTGGAAAGAGTTAAATCAGCCCCAGCATTTT
CDR3: CASSFWKELNQPQHF

size: NA
V: TRBV13
D: NA
J: TRBJ2-2
DNA: TGTGCCAGCAGACCCCTGGATTTGGGGGAGCTGTTTTTT
CDR3: CASRPLDLGELFF

size: NA
V: TRBV11-1
D: NA
J: TRBJ2-1
DNA: TGTGCCAGCAGCTTAGCACAGGGCTCCTACAATGAGCAGTTCTTC
CDR3: CASSLAQGSYNEQFF

size: NA
V: TRBV27
D: NA
J: TRBJ2-3
DNA: TGTGCCAGCAGTATCAGGGAAAGTCCCACAGATACGCAGTATTTT
CDR3: CASSIRESPTDTQYF

size: NA
V: TRBV6-1
D: TRBD1
J: TRBJ1-2
DNA: TGTGCCAGCAGTGAAGATCGCAGGGGGAAGATCCACTATGGCTACACCTTC
CDR3: CASSEDRRGKIHYGYTF

size: NA
V: TRBV19
D: NA
J: TRBJ2-7
DNA: TGTGCCAGTAGTATCCCGGGGTTCACCTACGAGCAGTACTTC
CDR3: CASSIPGFTYEQYF

size: NA
V: TRBV27
D: TRBD2
J: TRBJ2-3
DNA: TGTGCCAGCAGTTTAGCGACTAGCGGCACAGATACGCAGTATTTT
CDR3: CASSLATSGTDTQYF

size: NA
V: TRBV19
D: NA
J: TRBJ1-5
DNA: TGTGCCAGCGAAGAAGCCAGGGACTCTGGCAATCAGCCCCAGCATTTT
CDR3: CASEEARDSGNQPQHF

size: NA
V: TRBV19
D: TRBD1
J: TRBJ2-7
DNA: TGTGCCAGCAGACAGGGGGCAGGGGAGCAGTACTTC
CDR3: CASRQGAGEQYF

size: NA
V: TRBV11-2
D: NA
J: TRBJ2-1
DNA: TGTGCCAGCAGCCTGAGGACTGACCCCCAACTTGAGCAGTTCTTC
CDR3: CASSLRTDPQLEQFF